These T cell receptor beta chains were read from a single sample in a study of blood T cell repertoires in COVID-19. The protocol was immunoSEQ multiplex PCR, while the TCRdb copy is restricted to in-frame clones and leaves out a portion. Of 310,000 or so clones listed, about 90% were seen once; the top ten hold under 6.5%. Sample: peripheral blood. These receptors came from a man aged 18 to 29 who had recovered from COVID-19. The CDR3 runs from the conserved cysteine through the conserved F or W. A D gene is named only where the DNA matches it firmly. Part of the rows lack a size; the others show once, few, many or a class for expanded clones.

clone size: -
V gene: TRBV20-1
D gene: -
J gene: TRBJ2-2
CDR3 protein: CSARGSGELFF
CDR3 DNA: TGCAGTGCCCGAGGAAGCGGGGAGCTGTTTTTT

clone size: -
V gene: TRBV27
D gene: -
J gene: TRBJ1-6
CDR3 protein: CASRPQMGSGSSYNSPLHF
CDR3 DNA: TGTGCCAGCAGACCCCAGATGGGCAGTGGGAGCTCCTATAATTCACCCCTCCACTTT

clone size: -
V gene: TRBV5-5
D gene: -
J gene: TRBJ1-1
CDR3 protein: CASSLEGASPKAFF
CDR3 DNA: TGTGCCAGCAGCTTGGAAGGGGCATCGCCTAAAGCTTTCTTT

clone size: few
V gene: TRBV29-1
D gene: -
J gene: TRBJ2-3
CDR3 protein: CSVDWDNTDTQYF
CDR3 DNA: TGCAGCGTTGACTGGGACAACACAGATACGCAGTATTTT

clone size: -
V gene: TRBV7-9
D gene: -
J gene: TRBJ1-4
CDR3 protein: CASSWDNGYEKLFF
CDR3 DNA: TGTGCCAGCAGCTGGGACAACGGGTATGAAAAACTGTTTTTT

clone size: once
V gene: TRBV5-6
D gene: TRBD1
J gene: TRBJ1-3
CDR3 protein: CASRRGQGFPSSGNTIYF
CDR3 DNA: TGTGCCAGCAGACGGGGACAGGGATTTCCATCCTCTGGAAACACCATATATTTT

clone size: -
V gene: TRBV3-1/TRBV3-2
D gene: TRBD1
J gene: TRBJ2-1
CDR3 protein: CASSQETGGPNSYNEQFF
CDR3 DNA: TGTGCCAGCAGCCAAGAAACAGGGGGCCCGAACTCCTACAATGAGCAGTTCTTC

clone size: once
V gene: TRBV19
D gene: -
J gene: TRBJ1-4
CDR3 protein: CASSTGETTNEKLFF
CDR3 DNA: TGTGCCAGTAGTACAGGGGAGACAACTAATGAAAAACTGTTTTTT

clone size: -
V gene: TRBV2
D gene: -
J gene: TRBJ1-2
CDR3 protein: CASRADRELRGYTF
CDR3 DNA: TGTGCCAGCAGGGCGGACAGAGAGCTGAGAGGCTACACCTTC

clone size: -
V gene: TRBV7-9
D gene: TRBD2
J gene: TRBJ2-3
CDR3 protein: CASSPTSGGTDTQYF
CDR3 DNA: TGTGCCAGCAGCCCTACTAGCGGGGGCACAGATACGCAGTATTTT

clone size: -
V gene: TRBV7-2
D gene: -
J gene: TRBJ1-2
CDR3 protein: CASSLSRDSRVYGYTF
CDR3 DNA: TGTGCCAGCAGCCTATCCAGGGACTCCCGCGTCTATGGCTACACCTTC

clone size: -
V gene: TRBV18
D gene: -
J gene: TRBJ1-1
CDR3 protein: CASSGYGGGNTEAFF
CDR3 DNA: TGTGCCAGCTCAGGTTACGGGGGAGGGAACACTGAAGCTTTCTTT

clone size: -
V gene: TRBV6-2/TRBV6-3
D gene: -
J gene: TRBJ2-3
CDR3 protein: CASSSNRDKRSTDTQYF
CDR3 DNA: TGTGCCAGCAGTTCGAACCGGGACAAACGAAGCACAGATACGCAGTATTTT

clone size: -
V gene: TRBV5-1
D gene: TRBD2
J gene: TRBJ2-7
CDR3 protein: CASSPPSGSSDEQYF
CDR3 DNA: TGCGCCAGCAGCCCCCCTAGCGGGAGTAGTGACGAGCAGTACTTC

clone size: -
V gene: TRBV27
D gene: TRBD1
J gene: TRBJ1-2
CDR3 protein: CASSLVGQGLGFGYTF
CDR3 DNA: TGTGCCAGCAGTTTAGTGGGACAGGGGTTAGGATTTGGCTACACCTTC

clone size: -
V gene: TRBV5-1
D gene: -
J gene: TRBJ2-1
CDR3 protein: CASSTRDWDEQFF
CDR3 DNA: TGCGCCAGCAGCACTAGGGACTGGGATGAGCAGTTCTTC

clone size: -
V gene: TRBV7-2
D gene: TRBD2
J gene: TRBJ2-3
CDR3 protein: CASSLGRGGRTDTQYF
CDR3 DNA: TGTGCCAGCAGCTTAGGGCGGGGGGGGCGCACAGATACGCAGTATTTT

clone size: -
V gene: TRBV6-1
D gene: TRBD2
J gene: TRBJ2-1
CDR3 protein: CASSEVERESGEQFF
CDR3 DNA: TGTGCCAGCAGTGAAGTGGAGCGGGAGAGCGGTGAGCAGTTCTTC

clone size: -
V gene: TRBV18
D gene: -
J gene: TRBJ1-1
CDR3 protein: CASSLSGPNTEAFF
CDR3 DNA: TGTGCCAGCTCACTCTCAGGGCCGAACACTGAAGCTTTCTTT

clone size: -
V gene: TRBV5-6
D gene: TRBD1
J gene: TRBJ1-5
CDR3 protein: CASSLGQGVGQPQHF
CDR3 DNA: TGTGCCAGCAGCTTGGGACAGGGAGTGGGTCAGCCCCAGCATTTT

clone size: once
V gene: TRBV5-1
D gene: TRBD1
J gene: TRBJ2-2
CDR3 protein: CASSFGTATNTGELFF
CDR3 DNA: TGCGCCAGCAGCTTCGGGACAGCTACGAACACCGGGGAGCTGTTTTTT

clone size: -
V gene: TRBV11-2
D gene: -
J gene: TRBJ2-3
CDR3 protein: CASSLWSSVGSTDTQYF
CDR3 DNA: TGTGCCAGCAGCTTATGGTCTAGCGTTGGAAGCACAGATACGCAGTATTTT

clone size: once
V gene: TRBV5-4
D gene: -
J gene: TRBJ1-2
CDR3 protein: CASSLIGSGMYGYTF
CDR3 DNA: TGTGCCAGCAGCTTGATCGGTTCAGGGATGTATGGCTACACCTTC

clone size: -
V gene: TRBV12-3/TRBV12-4
D gene: -
J gene: TRBJ1-1
CDR3 protein: CASSQSHRTFF
CDR3 DNA: TGTGCCAGCAGTCAATCCCATAGAACTTTCTTT

clone size: -
V gene: TRBV5-1
D gene: TRBD1
J gene: TRBJ1-3
CDR3 protein: CASSSTGLGNTIYF
CDR3 DNA: TGCGCCAGCAGCTCGACAGGGCTCGGGAACACCATATATTTT

clone size: -
V gene: TRBV3-1/TRBV3-2
D gene: TRBD1
J gene: TRBJ1-4
CDR3 protein: CASSQVDRFDEKLFF
CDR3 DNA: TGTGCCAGCAGCCAAGTGGACAGGTTCGACGAAAAACTGTTTTTT

clone size: once
V gene: TRBV28
D gene: -
J gene: TRBJ1-5
CDR3 protein: CASSFPRPGGNQPQHF
CDR3 DNA: TGTGCCAGCAGTTTTCCCCGGCCAGGGGGCAATCAGCCCCAGCATTTT

clone size: -
V gene: TRBV9
D gene: -
J gene: TRBJ2-1
CDR3 protein: CASSVGPGLPYNEQFF
CDR3 DNA: TGTGCCAGCAGCGTAGGCCCAGGGCTTCCCTACAATGAGCAGTTCTTC

clone size: once
V gene: TRBV24-1
D gene: -
J gene: TRBJ2-1
CDR3 protein: CATSDVDSYNEQFF
CDR3 DNA: TGTGCCACCAGTGATGTGGACAGCTACAATGAGCAGTTCTTC

clone size: few
V gene: TRBV3-1/TRBV3-2
D gene: -
J gene: TRBJ1-5
CDR3 protein: CASSQGAGPGQPQHF
CDR3 DNA: TGTGCCAGCAGCCAAGGGGCGGGCCCCGGGCAGCCCCAGCATTTT

clone size: -
V gene: TRBV6-6
D gene: TRBD1
J gene: TRBJ2-7
CDR3 protein: CASTQGQGPYEQYF
CDR3 DNA: TGTGCCAGCACCCAGGGACAGGGGCCCTACGAGCAGTACTTC

clone size: few
V gene: TRBV7-6
D gene: -
J gene: TRBJ2-2
CDR3 protein: CASSFLPAPQDNTGELFF
CDR3 DNA: TGTGCCAGCAGTTTCCTCCCTGCACCACAGGATAACACCGGGGAGCTGTTTTTT

clone size: -
V gene: TRBV30
D gene: TRBD2
J gene: TRBJ2-7
CDR3 protein: CAWAGTRRTTGQYF
CDR3 DNA: TGTGCCTGGGCCGGGACTAGGAGGACTACGGGGCAGTACTTC

clone size: -
V gene: TRBV5-1
D gene: -
J gene: TRBJ2-2
CDR3 protein: CASSLSGGTGELFF
CDR3 DNA: TGCGCCAGCAGCCTCTCCGGGGGCACCGGGGAGCTGTTTTTT

clone size: once
V gene: TRBV3-1/TRBV3-2
D gene: TRBD1
J gene: TRBJ1-2
CDR3 protein: CASSQDGRGSDGYTF
CDR3 DNA: TGTGCCAGCAGCCAAGATGGCAGGGGGAGTGATGGCTACACCTTC

clone size: once
V gene: TRBV19
D gene: -
J gene: TRBJ2-7
CDR3 protein: CASSLSISYEQYF
CDR3 DNA: TGTGCCAGTAGTCTTAGCATCTCCTACGAGCAGTACTTC

clone size: -
V gene: TRBV21-1
D gene: -
J gene: TRBJ1-2
CDR3 protein: CASSKKLCGQGCRSSKTFYGYTF
CDR3 DNA: TGTGCCAGCAGCAAGAAGCTTTGTGGGCAGGGATGCCGCTCATCAAAAACCTTCTATGGCTACACCTTC

clone size: -
V gene: TRBV5-8
D gene: -
J gene: TRBJ2-7
CDR3 protein: CASSLAASYSHSYEQYF
CDR3 DNA: TGTGCCAGCAGCTTGGCCGCAAGCTACAGTCACTCCTACGAGCAGTACTTC